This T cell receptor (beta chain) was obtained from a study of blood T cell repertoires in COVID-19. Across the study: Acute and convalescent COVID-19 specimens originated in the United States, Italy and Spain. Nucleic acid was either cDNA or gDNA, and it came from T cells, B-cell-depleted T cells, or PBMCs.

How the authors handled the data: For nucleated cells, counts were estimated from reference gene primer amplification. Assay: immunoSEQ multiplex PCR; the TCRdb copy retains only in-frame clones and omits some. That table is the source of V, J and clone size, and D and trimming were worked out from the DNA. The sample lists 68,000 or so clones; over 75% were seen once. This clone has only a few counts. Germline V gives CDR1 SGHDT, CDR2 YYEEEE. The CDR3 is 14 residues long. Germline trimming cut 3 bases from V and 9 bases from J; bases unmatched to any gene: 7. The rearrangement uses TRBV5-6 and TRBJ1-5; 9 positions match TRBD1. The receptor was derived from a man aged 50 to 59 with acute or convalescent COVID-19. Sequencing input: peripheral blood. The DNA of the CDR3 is TGTGCCAGCAGCTGGGGACAGGGCGCTGGGCCCCAGCATTTT. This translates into CASSWGQGAGPQHF.